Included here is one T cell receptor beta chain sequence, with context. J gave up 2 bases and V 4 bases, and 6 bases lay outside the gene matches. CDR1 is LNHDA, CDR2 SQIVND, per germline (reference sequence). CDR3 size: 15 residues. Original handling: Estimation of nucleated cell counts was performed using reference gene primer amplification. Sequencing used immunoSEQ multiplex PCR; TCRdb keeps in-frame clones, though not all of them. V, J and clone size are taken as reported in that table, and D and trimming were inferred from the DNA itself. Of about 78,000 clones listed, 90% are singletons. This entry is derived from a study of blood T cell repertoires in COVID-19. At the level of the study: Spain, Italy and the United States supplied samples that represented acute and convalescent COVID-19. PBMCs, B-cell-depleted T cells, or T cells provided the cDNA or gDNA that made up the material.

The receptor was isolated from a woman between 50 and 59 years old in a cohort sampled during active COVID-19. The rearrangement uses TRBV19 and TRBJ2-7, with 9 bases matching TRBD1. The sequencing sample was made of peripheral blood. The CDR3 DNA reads TGTGCCAGTAGTACCGCCGGGACAGGGACCTACGAGCAGTACTTC. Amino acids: CASSTAGTGTYEQYF.